Each of the 25 T cell receptor beta chains below was sequenced from the same sample in a study of cytomegalovirus exposure and HLA in healthy donors. The PCR ran on 60 Vbeta and 13 Jbeta primers. Assay used: immunoSEQ multiplex PCR; TCRdb lists only in-frame clones, some missing. There are 85,000 to 100,000 clones in the sample; over 55% occur only once, and around 6.3% lies in the top ten. Material: PBMCs. The receptor source for this set is a woman aged 30 to 39 in good health and CMV-seronegative.

J is TRBJ2-1 and V is TRBV5-1, with 9 nucleotides matching TRBD2. The V and J ends lost 3 bases and 8 bases, in that order; junction bases with no gene match: 12. Germline V gene sequence: CDR1 SGHRS, CDR2 YFSETQ. The CDR3 consists of 16 residues. The CDR3 nucleotides are TGCGCCAGCAGCTCTCTGGTAGCGGGAGACGAAGATGAGCAGTTCTTC. Residues: CASSSLVAGDEDEQFF.

The chain employs TRBV7-9 and TRBJ2-7, with 8 bases fitting TRBD1. The junction had 3 bases not matched to a gene; V was cut back by 1 base and J by 1 base. The CDR3 has 15 residues. The germline gives CDR1 SEHNR, CDR2 FQNEAQ (reference sequence). Here the CDR3 DNA reads TGTGCCAGCAGCTTAGAGACAGGGGCTTCCTACGAGCAGTACTTC. As protein: CASSLETGASYEQYF.

The chain uses TRBV28 and TRBJ2-7; 9 bases line up with TRBD1. Looked up from germline, CDR1 is MDHEN and CDR2 is SYDVKM. The CDR3 sequence is 15 residues long. Germline trimming cut 3 bases from V and 1 base from J; bases unmatched to any gene: 4. The CDR3 is CASSFTGTGSYEQYF. The CDR3 DNA sequence: TGTGCCAGCAGTTTTACCGGGACAGGGTCCTACGAGCAGTACTTC. The full variable domain, with the rest looked up from reference TRBV28 and TRBJ2-7, is DVKVTQSSRYLVKRTGEKVFLECVQDMDHENMFWYRQDPGLGLRLIYFSYDVKMKEKGDIPEGYSVSREKKERFSLILESASTNQTSMYLCASSFTGTGSYEQYFGPGTRLTVT.

V gene TRBV18 combines with J gene TRBJ2-1, with TRBD2 matching over 7 bases. Trimming removed 2 bases from V and 3 bases from J; junction bases left unmatched: 4. CDR1 is KGHSH, CDR2 LQKENI, per germline. The length of the CDR3 is 15 residues. CDR3: CASSPSAGLYNEQFF. Here the CDR3 DNA reads TGTGCCAGCTCACCATCAGCGGGACTCTACAATGAGCAGTTCTTC.

The genes are TRBV11-2 and TRBJ2-3, with 9 bases aligning to TRBD2. CDR3 length: 15 residues. V trimming: 5 bases; J trimming: 3 bases; junction bases outside the gene matches: 6. Germline CDR1 and CDR2: SGHAT and FQNNGV. The CDR3 sequence is CASSPGTSRTDTQYF. In DNA, the CDR3 is TGTGCCAGCAGCCCGGGGACTAGCCGGACAGATACGCAGTATTTT.

The CDR3 loop reads CASSPWTGVYEQYF. Written as DNA, the CDR3 is TGTGCCAGCAGCCCCTGGACAGGGGTCTACGAGCAGTACTTC. V and J are TRBV6-5 and TRBJ2-7; 9 bases fit TRBD1. CDR1 and CDR2 (germline): MNHEY, SVGAGI. The CDR3 is 14 residues long. Unmatched junction bases numbered 6, after V lost 6 bases and J lost 3 bases.

This sequence joins TRBV7-9 and TRBJ1-5, with D possibly being TRBD1 (5 bases). Germline values: CDR1 SEHNR, CDR2 FQNEAQ (reference sequence). CDR3 length: 13 residues. The V end lost 1 base, the J end lost 7 bases, and 8 bases lay between the germline ends. The CDR3 sequence: CASSLEQGQPQHF. The CDR3, as DNA: TGTGCCAGCAGCTTAGAGCAGGGACAGCCCCAGCATTTT.

The chain joins TRBV5-4 to TRBJ1-1; D is possibly TRBD1 (6 bases). The ends were cut back, 2 bases at V and 1 base at J, with 12 bases in the middle. Germline V lookup: CDR1 SGHNT, CDR2 YYREEE (reference sequence). The CDR3 loop spans 15 amino acids. DNA of the CDR3: TGTGCCAGCAGCTTACCACGGGGGGCGAACACTGAAGCTTTCTTT. It codes for CASSLPRGANTEAFF.

The chain has TRBV6-5 and TRBJ2-7; D might be TRBD1 (5 bases). The V gene's germline CDR1 is MNHEY and CDR2 SVGAGI. The CDR3 covers 15 residues. The ends were cut back, 8 bases at V and 4 bases at J, with 21 bases in the middle. The CDR3 sequence: CASGLAGAVGYEQYF. CDR3 coding DNA: TGTGCCAGCGGGCTTGCTGGGGCAGTAGGATACGAGCAGTACTTC.

Only a few counts were recorded for this clone. The chain combines TRBV7-6 with TRBJ1-4; 7 bases line up with TRBD1. Trimming removed 5 bases from V and 6 bases from J; junction bases left unmatched: 9. The CDR3 covers 15 residues. Germline CDR1 and CDR2: SGHVS and FNYEAQ. The CDR3 spells CASSKRRQGDEKLFF. The CDR3 DNA reads TGTGCCAGCAGCAAACGAAGACAGGGTGATGAAAAACTGTTTTTT.

This rearrangement joins TRBV9 to TRBJ1-2; 7 bases agree with TRBD1. The germline CDR1 and CDR2 sequences are SGDLS and YYNGEE. CDR3 length equals 12 residues. V lost 1 base to trimming and J lost 7 bases; unmatched junction nucleotides: 1. The CDR3 nucleotides are TGTGCCAGCAGCGTAACAGGGGTTGGCTACACCTTC. Protein: CASSVTGVGYTF.

The chain combines TRBV7-8 with TRBJ1-5; D unclear. Germline CDR1 reads SGHVS; CDR2 reads FQNEAQ. Trimming took 1 base from V and 0 from J, leaving 10 bases between them. The CDR3 has 16 residues. This CDR3 is CASSLGVRGSNQPQHF. The CDR3 nucleotides read TGTGCCAGCAGCTTAGGGGTTAGAGGTAGCAATCAGCCCCAGCATTTT.

V is TRBV18 and J is TRBJ2-7, with TRBD1 as a possible D gene (6 bases). The CDR3 runs to 13 residues. Per the germline V gene, CDR1 is KGHSH and CDR2 is LQKENI. Between the trimmed V and J ends, which lost 3 bases and 5 bases, there was a span of 11 bases. CDR3 coding DNA: TGTGCCAGCTCACCGAGGGCAGGGGACGAGCAGTACTTC. Its translation is CASSPRAGDEQYF.

This clone was seen a few times. CDR3 nucleotide sequence: TGTGCCAGCAGCTTTAGCCTTCAGGGTATTGGGGCCAACGTCCTGACTTTC. It encodes CASSFSLQGIGANVLTF. The gene calls are TRBV11-2 and TRBJ2-6; tentatively, D is TRBD1 (5 bases). Trimming pared 3 bases from V and 3 bases from J, leaving 15 bases between. The CDR3 loop spans 17 amino acids. Germline V gives CDR1 SGHAT, CDR2 FQNNGV.

This clone was seen a handful of times. The chain employs TRBV9 and TRBJ2-5, with TRBD2 matching 8 bases. Judging by the DNA end, TRBJ2-7 fits better; the J call may be wrong. The CDR3 runs to 14 residues. The germline CDR1 and CDR2 sequences are SGDLS and YYNGEE. CDR3 DNA: TGTGCCAGCAGCCCGGGACTAGTCCTTTACGAGCAGTACTTC. It translates to CASSPGLVLYEQYF.

In its sample, this clone was seen a few times. The chain uses TRBV4-3 and TRBJ1-4; the D gene is possibly TRBD1 (6 bases). Germline CDR1 and CDR2: LGHNA and YSLEER. Trimming removed 4 bases from V and 1 base from J, with 10 bases in between. The CDR3 sequence is 15 residues long. The CDR3 loop reads CASSLQTGTNEKLFF. In nucleotides, the CDR3 is TGCGCCAGCAGCCTCCAGACAGGAACTAATGAAAAACTGTTTTTT.

This clone showed up just a few times. V usage is TRBV10-1 and J usage is TRBJ2-7; D is perhaps TRBD2 (6 bases). V was cut by 6 bases and J by 2 bases, with 14 bases left in between. The CDR3 loop spans 14 amino acids. The V gene's germline CDR1 is WNHNN and CDR2 SYGVQD (reference sequence). In nucleotides, the CDR3 is TGCGCCAGCAGCCGGGACTCCGGCCCCTACGAGCAGTACTTC. It translates to CASSRDSGPYEQYF.

The V call is TRBV28, the J call TRBJ1-1; a possible D gene is TRBD1 (6 bases). This CDR3 has 12 residues. Trimming took 5 bases from V and 10 from J, leaving 14 bases between them. CDR1 and CDR2 from the germline V gene are MDHEN and SYDVKM. The CDR3 DNA reads as TGTGCCAGCAGTCCACTGGACAGTTTAGCTTTCTTT. Translated, it gives CASSPLDSLAFF.

The table lists this clone with a count of one. This chain uses TRBV7-8 with TRBJ1-1; 7 positions agree with TRBD1. Germline CDR1 is SGHVS and CDR2 is FQNEAQ. CDR3 length equals 14 residues. The V and J ends lost 3 bases and 6 bases, in that order; junction bases with no gene match: 7. The CDR3 DNA is TGTGCCAGCAGCTTCCCACAGGGGCAGTCTGAAGCTTTCTTT. Its protein is CASSFPQGQSEAFF.

This clone was seen just once. This sequence joins TRBV20-1 and TRBJ2-7; unclear D gene. The CDR3 totals 10 residues. V dropped 6 bases and J dropped 5 bases, with 8 bases sitting between them. Germline values: CDR1 DFQATT, CDR2 SNEGSKA (reference sequence). The CDR3 spells CSAMRDEQYF. CDR3 in DNA: TGCAGTGCCATGCGCGACGAGCAGTACTTC.

In regard to this clone: A junction end diverges from the germline sequence, so it may reflect a read error. This chain connects TRBV6-1 to TRBJ1-1; TRBD1 is a possible D gene (5 bases). The germline V gene has CDR1 MNHNS and CDR2 SASEGT. The CDR3 is 15 amino acids. The CDR3 region is CASTQSDSLNTKAFF. CDR3 DNA sequence: TGTGCCAGCACCCAAAGTGACAGCCTGAACACTAAAGCTTTCTTT.

The chain is built from TRBV5-1 and TRBJ2-6; TRBD2 matches at 10 bases. The CDR3 spans 19 residues. V shed 0 bases and J 1 base; nucleotides not matched to a gene: 7. In germline, CDR1 is SGHRS, CDR2 YFSETQ. CDR3 region: CASSLVSGGAFSGANVLTF. In DNA form, the CDR3 reads TGCGCCAGCAGCTTGGTCAGCGGGGGGGCCTTTTCTGGGGCCAACGTCCTGACTTTC.

This clone showed up just a few times. The chain uses TRBV7-2 and TRBJ1-2, with 7 bases that match TRBD1. Trimming removed 3 bases from V and 4 bases from J; junction bases left unmatched: 8. Germline CDR1 SGHTA, CDR2 FQGNSA. The CDR3 spans 15 residues. The CDR3 here is CASSFPTGTTYGYTF. CDR3 sequence (DNA): TGTGCCAGCAGCTTTCCGACAGGGACCACCTATGGCTACACCTTC.

This sequence joins TRBV6-1 and TRBJ2-1; 8 nucleotides align to TRBD1. Germline CDR1 and CDR2: MNHNS and SASEGT. CDR3 length: 14 residues. The V gene end was trimmed by 7 bases and the J gene end by 4 bases; junction bases not matched to a gene: 6. CDR3: CASILTGVYNEQFF. Here the CDR3 DNA reads TGTGCCAGCATTTTGACAGGGGTGTACAATGAGCAGTTCTTC.

The chain has TRBV5-4 and TRBJ2-7, with D possibly being TRBD2 (5 bases). The CDR3 runs 15 residues. Trimming pared 4 bases from V and 7 bases from J, leaving 21 bases between. Germline V gene sequence: CDR1 SGHNT, CDR2 YYREEE (reference sequence). The CDR3 loop is CASSTRPLAPEEQYF. The CDR3 DNA sequence: TGTGCCAGCAGCACGCGACCCCTAGCCCCCGAGGAGCAGTACTTC.